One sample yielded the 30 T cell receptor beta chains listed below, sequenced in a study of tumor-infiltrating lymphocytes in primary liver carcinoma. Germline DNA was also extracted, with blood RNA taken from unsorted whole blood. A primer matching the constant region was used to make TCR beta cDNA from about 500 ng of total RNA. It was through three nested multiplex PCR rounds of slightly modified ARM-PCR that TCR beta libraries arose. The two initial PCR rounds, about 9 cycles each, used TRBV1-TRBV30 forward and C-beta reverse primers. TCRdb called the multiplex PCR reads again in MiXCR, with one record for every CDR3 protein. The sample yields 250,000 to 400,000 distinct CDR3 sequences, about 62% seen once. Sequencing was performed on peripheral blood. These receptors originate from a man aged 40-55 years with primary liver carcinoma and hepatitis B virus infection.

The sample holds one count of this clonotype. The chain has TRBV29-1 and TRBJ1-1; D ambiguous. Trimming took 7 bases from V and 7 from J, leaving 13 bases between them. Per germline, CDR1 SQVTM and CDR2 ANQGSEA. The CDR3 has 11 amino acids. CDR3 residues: CSGGGLVEAFF. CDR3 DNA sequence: TGCAGCGGTGGTGGGCTCGTTGAAGCTTTCTTT.

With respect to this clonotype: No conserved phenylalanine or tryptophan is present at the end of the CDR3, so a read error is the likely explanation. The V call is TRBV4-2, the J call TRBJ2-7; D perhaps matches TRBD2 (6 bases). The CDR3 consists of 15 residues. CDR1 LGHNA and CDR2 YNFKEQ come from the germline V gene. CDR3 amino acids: CANSQGGAGRYEQYS. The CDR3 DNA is TGTGCCAACAGCCAAGGAGGGGCAGGCAGATACGAGCAGTACTCC.

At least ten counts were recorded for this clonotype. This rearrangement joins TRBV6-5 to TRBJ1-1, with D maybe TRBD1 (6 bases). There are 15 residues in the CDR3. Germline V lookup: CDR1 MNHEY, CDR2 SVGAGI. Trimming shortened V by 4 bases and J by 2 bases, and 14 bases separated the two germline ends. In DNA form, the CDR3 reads TGTGCCAGCAGTTGGGGGCTCACACCTAACACTGAAGCTTTCTTT. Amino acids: CASSWGLTPNTEAFF.

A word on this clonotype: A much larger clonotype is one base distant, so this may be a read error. DNA of the CDR3: TGCGCCAGCAACCAAGGCGGTTGGGGACAGGATCCTGGGGCCAACGTCCTGACTTTC. Translation gives CASNQGGWGQDPGANVLTF. V gene TRBV4-1 combines with J gene TRBJ2-6, with TRBD1 matching 8 bases. Germline values: CDR1 MGHRA, CDR2 YSYEKL. The CDR3 is 19 amino acids.

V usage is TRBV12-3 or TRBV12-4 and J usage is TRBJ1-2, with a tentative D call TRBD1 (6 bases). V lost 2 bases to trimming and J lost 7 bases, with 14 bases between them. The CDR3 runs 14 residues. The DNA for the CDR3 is TGTGCCAGCAGTTTATTCCAGGGGAGCAGTGGCTACACCTTC. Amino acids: CASSLFQGSSGYTF.

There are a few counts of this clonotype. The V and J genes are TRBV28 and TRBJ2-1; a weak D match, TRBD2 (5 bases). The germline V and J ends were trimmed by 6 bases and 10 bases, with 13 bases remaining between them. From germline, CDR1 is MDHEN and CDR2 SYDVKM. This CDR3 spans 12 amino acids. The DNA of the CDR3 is TGTGCCAGCAGACTAGAGGCGAAAGAGCAGTTCTTC. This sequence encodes CASRLEAKEQFF. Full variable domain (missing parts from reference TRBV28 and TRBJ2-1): DVKVTQSSRYLVKRTGEKVFLECVQDMDHENMFWYRQDPGLGLRLIYFSYDVKMKEKGDIPEGYSVSREKKERFSLILESASTNQTSMYLCASRLEAKEQFFGPGTRLTVL.

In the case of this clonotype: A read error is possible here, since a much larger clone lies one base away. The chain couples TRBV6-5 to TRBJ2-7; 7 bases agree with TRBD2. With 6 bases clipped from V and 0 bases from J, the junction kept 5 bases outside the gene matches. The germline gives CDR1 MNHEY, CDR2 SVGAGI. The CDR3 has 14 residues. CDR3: CASSQTSDSYEQYF. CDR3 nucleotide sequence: TGTGCCAGCAGCCAAACTAGCGACTCCTACGAGCAGTACTTC.

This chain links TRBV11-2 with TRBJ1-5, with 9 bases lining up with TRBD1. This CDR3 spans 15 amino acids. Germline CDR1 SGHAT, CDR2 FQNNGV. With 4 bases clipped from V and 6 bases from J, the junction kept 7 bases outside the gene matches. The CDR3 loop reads CASSSGTGKSQPQHF. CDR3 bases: TGTGCCAGCAGCTCCGGGACAGGGAAGAGTCAGCCCCAGCATTTT.

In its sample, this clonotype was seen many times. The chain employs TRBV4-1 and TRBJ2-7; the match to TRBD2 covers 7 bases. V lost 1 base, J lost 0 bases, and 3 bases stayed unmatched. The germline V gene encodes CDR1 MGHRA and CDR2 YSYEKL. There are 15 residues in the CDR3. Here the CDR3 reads CASSQVLASSYEQYF. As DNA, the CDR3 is TGCGCCAGCAGCCAAGTACTAGCGAGCTCCTACGAGCAGTACTTC.

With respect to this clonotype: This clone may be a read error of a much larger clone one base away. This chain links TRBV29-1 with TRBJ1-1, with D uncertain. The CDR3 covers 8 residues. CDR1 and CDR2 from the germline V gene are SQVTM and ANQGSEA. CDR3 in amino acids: CRVEGAFF. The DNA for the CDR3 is TGCAGAGTTGAAGGGGCTTTCTTT.

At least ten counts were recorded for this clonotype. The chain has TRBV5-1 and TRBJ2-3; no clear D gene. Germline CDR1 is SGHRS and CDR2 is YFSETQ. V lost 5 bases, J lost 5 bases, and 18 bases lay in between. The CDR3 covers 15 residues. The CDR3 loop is CASSTGGAKGDTQYF. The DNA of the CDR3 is TGCGCCAGCAGTACTGGCGGAGCTAAGGGAGATACGCAGTATTTT.

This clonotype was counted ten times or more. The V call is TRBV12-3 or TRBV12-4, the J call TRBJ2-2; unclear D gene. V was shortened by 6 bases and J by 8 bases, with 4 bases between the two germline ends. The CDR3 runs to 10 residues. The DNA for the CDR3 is TGTGCCAGCAGCGAGGGGGAGCTGTTTTTT. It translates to CASSEGELFF.

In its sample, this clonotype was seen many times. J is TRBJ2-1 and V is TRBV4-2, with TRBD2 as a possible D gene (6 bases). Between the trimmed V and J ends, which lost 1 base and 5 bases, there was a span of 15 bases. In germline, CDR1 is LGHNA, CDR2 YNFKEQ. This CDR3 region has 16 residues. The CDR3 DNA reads TGTGCCAGCAGCCAAGGTGGAACTAGCAGAGACAATGAGCAGTTCTTC. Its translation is CASSQGGTSRDNEQFF.

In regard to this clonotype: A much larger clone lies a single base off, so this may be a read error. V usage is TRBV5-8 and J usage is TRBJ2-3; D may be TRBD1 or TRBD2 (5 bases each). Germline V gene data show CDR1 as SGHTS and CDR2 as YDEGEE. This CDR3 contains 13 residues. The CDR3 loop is CASSLWDPDMQYF. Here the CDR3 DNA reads TGTGCCAGCAGCTTATGGGACCCGGATATGCAGTATTTT.

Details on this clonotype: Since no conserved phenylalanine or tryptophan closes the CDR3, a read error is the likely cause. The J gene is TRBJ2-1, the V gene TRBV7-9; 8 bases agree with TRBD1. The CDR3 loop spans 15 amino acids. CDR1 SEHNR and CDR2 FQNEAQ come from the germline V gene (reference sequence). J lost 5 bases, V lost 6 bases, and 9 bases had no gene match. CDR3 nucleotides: TGTGCCAGCAGTCGTCCCGGGACAGGAAACAATGAGCAGTTCCTC. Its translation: CASSRPGTGNNEQFL.

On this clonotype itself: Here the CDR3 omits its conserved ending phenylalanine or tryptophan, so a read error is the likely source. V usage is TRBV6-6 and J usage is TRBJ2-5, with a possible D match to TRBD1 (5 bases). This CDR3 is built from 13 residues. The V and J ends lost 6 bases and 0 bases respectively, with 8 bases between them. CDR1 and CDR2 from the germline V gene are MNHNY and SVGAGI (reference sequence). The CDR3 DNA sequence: TGTGCCAGCAGGGGGCCAGACCAAGAGACCCAGTACCTC. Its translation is CASRGPDQETQYL.

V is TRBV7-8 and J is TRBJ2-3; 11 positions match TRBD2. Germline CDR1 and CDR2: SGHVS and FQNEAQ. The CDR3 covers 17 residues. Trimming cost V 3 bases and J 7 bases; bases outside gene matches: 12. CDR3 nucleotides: TGTGCCAGCAGCTTGGGGACTAGCGGAAAGAAAAAATATACGCAGTATTTT. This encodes CASSLGTSGKKKYTQYF.

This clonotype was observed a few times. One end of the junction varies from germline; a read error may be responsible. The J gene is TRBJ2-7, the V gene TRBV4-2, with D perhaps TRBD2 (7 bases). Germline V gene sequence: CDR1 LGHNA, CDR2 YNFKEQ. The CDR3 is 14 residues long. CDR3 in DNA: TGTGTCAGCAGCCAAGGGGGGGACACCTACGAGCAGTACTTC. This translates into CVSSQGGDTYEQYF.

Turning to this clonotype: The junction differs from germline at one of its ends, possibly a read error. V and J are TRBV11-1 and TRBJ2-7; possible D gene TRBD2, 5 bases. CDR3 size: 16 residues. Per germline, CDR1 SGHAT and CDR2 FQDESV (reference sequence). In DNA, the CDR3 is TGTGCCAGCAGCTTAGCGGCGGGCATATCATCCTACGAGCAATACTTC. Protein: CASSLAAGISSYEQYF.

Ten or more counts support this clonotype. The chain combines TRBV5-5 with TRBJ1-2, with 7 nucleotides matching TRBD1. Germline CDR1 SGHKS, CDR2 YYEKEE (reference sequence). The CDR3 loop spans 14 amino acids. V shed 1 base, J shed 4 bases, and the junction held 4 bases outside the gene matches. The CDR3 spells CASSLRGGGYGYTF. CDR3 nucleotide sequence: TGTGCCAGCAGCTTGCGAGGGGGCGGCTATGGCTACACCTTC.

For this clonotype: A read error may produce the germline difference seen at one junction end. CDR3 sequence reads: CSARQIDGYTF. The CDR3, as DNA: TGCAGCGCTCGACAGATCGATGGCTACACCTTT. The J gene is TRBJ1-2, the V gene TRBV29-1; weak D call: TRBD1 (5 bases). The CDR3 length is 11 residues. Germline lookup yields CDR1 SQVTM and CDR2 ANQGSEA.

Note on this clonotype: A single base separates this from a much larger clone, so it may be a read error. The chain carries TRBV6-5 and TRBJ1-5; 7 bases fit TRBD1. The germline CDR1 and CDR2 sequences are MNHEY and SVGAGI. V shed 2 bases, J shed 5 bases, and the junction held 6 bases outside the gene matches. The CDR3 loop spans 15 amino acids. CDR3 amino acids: CASSYHRQGDQPQHF. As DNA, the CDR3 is TGTGCCAGCAGTTACCACAGACAGGGCGATCAGCCCCAGCATTTT.

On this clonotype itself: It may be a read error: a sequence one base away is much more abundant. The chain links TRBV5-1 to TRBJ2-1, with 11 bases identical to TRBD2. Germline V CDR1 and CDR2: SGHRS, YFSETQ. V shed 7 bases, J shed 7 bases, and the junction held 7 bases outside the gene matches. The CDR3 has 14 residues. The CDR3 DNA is TGCGCCAGCCGAACTAGCGGGGGAGGGAATGAGCAGTTCTTC. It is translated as CASRTSGGGNEQFF.

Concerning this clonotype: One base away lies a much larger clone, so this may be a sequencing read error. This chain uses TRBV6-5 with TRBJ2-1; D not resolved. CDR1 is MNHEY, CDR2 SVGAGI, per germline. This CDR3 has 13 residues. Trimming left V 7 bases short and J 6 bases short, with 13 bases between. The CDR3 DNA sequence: TGTGCCAGCACTGGCCGATCCAGCAATGAGCAGTTCTTC. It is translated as CASTGRSSNEQFF.

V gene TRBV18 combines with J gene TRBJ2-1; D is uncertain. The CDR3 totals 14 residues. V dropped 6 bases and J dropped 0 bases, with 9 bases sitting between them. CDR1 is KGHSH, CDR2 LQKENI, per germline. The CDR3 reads CASSPPSSYNEQFF. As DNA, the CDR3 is TGTGCCAGCTCCCCCCCTAGCTCCTACAATGAGCAGTTCTTC.

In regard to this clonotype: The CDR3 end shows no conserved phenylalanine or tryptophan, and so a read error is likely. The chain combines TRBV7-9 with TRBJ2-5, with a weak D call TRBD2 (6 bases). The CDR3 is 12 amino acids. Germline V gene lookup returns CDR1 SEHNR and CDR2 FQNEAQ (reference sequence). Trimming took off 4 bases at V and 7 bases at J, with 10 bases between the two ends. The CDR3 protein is CASSWEEGTQYI. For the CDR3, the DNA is TGTGCCAGCAGCTGGGAGGAAGGGACCCAGTACATC.

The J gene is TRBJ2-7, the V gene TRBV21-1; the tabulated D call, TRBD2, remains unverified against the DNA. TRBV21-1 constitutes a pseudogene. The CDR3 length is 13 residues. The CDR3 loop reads CASSRGVYYEQYF. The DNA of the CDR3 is TGTGCCAGCAGCAGGGGAGTGTACTACGAGCAGTACTTC.

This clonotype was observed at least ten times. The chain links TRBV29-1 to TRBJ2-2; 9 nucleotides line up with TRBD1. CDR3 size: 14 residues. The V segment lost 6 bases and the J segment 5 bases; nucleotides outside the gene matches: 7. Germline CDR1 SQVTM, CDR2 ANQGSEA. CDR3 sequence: CSVKQGARTGELFF. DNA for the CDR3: TGCAGCGTGAAACAGGGGGCGCGGACCGGGGAGCTGTTTTTT.

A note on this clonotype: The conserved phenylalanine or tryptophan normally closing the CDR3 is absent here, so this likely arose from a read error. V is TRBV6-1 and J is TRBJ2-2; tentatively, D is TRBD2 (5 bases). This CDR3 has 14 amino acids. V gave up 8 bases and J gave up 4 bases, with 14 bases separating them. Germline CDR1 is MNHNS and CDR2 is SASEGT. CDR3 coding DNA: TGTGCCAGCGGAGAACATGGGAGCACCGGGGAGCTGTTTCTT. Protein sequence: CASGEHGSTGELFL.

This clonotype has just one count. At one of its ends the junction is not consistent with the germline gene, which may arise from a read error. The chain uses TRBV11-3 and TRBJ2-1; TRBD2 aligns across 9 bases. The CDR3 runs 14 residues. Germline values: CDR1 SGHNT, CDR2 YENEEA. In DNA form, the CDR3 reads TGTGCCAACAGCTTTAGCGGGAGTAGGGGCGAGCAGTTCTTC. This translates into CANSFSGSRGEQFF. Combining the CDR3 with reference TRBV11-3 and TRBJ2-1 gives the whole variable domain EAGVVQSPRYKIIEKKQPVAFWCNPISGHNTLYWYLQNLGQGPELLIRYENEEAVDDSQLPKDRFSAERLKGVDSTLKIQPAELGDSAVYLCANSFSGSRGEQFFGPGTRLTVL.